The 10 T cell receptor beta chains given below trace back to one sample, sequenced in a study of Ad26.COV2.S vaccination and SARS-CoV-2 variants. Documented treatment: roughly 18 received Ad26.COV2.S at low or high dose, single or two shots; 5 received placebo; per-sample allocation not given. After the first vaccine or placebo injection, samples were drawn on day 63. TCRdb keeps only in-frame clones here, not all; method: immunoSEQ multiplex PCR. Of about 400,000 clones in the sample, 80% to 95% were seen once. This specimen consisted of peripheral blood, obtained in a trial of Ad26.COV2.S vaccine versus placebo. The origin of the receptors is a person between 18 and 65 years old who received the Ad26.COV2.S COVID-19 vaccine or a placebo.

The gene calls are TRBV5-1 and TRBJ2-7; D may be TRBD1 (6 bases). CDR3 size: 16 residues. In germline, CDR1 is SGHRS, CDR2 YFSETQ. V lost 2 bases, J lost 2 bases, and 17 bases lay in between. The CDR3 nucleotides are TGCGCCAGCAGCTTCGGAGGCAGGGGCCCTACCTACGAGCAGTACTTC. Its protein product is CASSFGGRGPTYEQYF.

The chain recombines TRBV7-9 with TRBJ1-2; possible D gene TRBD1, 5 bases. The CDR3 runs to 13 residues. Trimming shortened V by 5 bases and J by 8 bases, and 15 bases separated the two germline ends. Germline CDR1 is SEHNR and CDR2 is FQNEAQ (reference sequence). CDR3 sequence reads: CASSPRGGSGYTF. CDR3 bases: TGTGCCAGCAGCCCACGGGGGGGTTCGGGCTACACCTTC.

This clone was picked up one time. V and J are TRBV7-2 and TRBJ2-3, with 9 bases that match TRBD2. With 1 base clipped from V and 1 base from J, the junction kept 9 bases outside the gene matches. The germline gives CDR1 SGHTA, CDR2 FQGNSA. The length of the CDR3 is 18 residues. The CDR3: CASSLGPGGGGGTDTQYF. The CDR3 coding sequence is TGTGCCAGCAGCTTAGGCCCCGGCGGCGGGGGGGGCACAGATACGCAGTATTTT.

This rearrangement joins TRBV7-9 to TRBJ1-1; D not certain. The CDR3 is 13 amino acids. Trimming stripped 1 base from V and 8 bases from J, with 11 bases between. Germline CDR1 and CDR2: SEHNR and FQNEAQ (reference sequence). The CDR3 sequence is CASSLVIAGEAFF. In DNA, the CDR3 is TGTGCCAGCAGCTTAGTAATTGCGGGAGAAGCTTTCTTT.

DNA of the CDR3: TGCGCCAGCAGCCAGCGACGTACATTCACAGATACGCAGTATTTT. Translation: CASSQRRTFTDTQYF. V is TRBV5-1 and J is TRBJ2-3; the D is unclear. The CDR3 has 15 amino acids. From germline, CDR1 is SGHRS and CDR2 YFSETQ. V lost 4 bases and J lost 2, with 14 bases in between.

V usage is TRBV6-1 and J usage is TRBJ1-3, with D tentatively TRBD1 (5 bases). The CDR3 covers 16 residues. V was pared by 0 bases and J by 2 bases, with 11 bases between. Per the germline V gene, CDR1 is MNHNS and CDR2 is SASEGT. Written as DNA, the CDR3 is TGTGCCAGCAGTGAAGCGGGTGTCAGGGCTGGAAACACCATATATTTT. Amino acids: CASSEAGVRAGNTIYF.

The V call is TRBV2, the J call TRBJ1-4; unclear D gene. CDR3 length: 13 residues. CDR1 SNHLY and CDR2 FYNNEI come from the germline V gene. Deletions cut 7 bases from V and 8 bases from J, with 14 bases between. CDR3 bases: TGTGCCAGCATCATCTCACGGCGAGAAAAACTGTTTTTT. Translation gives CASIISRREKLFF.

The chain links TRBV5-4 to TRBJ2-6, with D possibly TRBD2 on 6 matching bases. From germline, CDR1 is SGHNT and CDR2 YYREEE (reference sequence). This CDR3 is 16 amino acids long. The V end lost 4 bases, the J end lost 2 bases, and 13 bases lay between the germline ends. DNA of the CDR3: TGTGCCAGCAGCCCAGGAGGAGGGACTGGGGCCAACGTCCTGACTTTC. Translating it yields CASSPGGGTGANVLTF.

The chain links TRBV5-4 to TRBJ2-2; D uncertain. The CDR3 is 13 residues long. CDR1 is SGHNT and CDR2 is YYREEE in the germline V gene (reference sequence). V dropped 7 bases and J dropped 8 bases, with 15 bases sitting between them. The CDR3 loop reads CASGHWVGGELFF. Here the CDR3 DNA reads TGTGCCAGCGGCCACTGGGTCGGGGGGGAGCTGTTTTTT.

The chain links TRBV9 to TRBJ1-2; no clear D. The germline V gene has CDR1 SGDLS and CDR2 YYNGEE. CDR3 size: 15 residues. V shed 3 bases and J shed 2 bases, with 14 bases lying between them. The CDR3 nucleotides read TGTGCCAGCAGCGCCCGGATACTAGAAAACTATGGCTACACCTTC. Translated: CASSARILENYGYTF.